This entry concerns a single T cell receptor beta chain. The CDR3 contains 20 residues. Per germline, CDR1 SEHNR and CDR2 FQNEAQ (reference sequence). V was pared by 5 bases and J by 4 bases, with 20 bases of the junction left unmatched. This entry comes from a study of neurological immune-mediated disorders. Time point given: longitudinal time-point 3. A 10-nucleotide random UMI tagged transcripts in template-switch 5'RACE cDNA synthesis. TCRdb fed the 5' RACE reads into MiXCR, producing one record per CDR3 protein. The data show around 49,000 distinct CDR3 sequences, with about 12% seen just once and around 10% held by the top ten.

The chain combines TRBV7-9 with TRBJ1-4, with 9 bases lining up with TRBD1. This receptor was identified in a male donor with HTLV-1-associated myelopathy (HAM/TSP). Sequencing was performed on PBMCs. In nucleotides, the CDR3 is TGTGCCAGCAGCAAACATAAAAAACAGGGGGCCCGGGCAGTTAATGAAAAACTGTTTTTT. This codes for CASSKHKKQGARAVNEKLFF.